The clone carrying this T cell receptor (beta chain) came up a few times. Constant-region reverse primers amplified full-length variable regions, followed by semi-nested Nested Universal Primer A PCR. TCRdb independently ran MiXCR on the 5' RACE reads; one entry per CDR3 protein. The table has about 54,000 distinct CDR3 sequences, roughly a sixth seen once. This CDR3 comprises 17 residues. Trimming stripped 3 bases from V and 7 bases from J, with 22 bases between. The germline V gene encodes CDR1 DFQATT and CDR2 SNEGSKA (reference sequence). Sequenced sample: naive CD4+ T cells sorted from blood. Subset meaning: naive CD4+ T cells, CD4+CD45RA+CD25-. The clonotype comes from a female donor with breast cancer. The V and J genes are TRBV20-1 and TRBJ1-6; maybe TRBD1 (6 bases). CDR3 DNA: TGCAGTGCTAGTGACGGGTTCGGGAGGGGGGTGAATTCACCCCTCCACTTT. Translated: CSASDGFGRGVNSPLHF.